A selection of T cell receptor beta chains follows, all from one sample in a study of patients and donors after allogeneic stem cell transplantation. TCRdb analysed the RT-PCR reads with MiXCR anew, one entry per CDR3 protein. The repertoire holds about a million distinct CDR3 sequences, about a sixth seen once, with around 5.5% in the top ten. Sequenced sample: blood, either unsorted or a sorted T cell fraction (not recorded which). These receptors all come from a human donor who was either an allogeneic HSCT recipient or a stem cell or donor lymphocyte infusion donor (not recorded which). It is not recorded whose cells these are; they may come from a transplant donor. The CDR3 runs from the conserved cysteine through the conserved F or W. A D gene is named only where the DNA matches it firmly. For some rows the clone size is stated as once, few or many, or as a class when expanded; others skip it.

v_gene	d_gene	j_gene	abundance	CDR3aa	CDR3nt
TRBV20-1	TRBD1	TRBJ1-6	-	CSATGTGGYNSPLHF	TGCAGTGCTACCGGGACAGGGGGATATAATTCACCCCTCCACTTT
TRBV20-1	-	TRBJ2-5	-	CSARGDQQTQYF	TGCAGTGCTAGAGGGGATCAGCAGACCCAGTACTTC
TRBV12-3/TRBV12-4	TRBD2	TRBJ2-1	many	CASSPDLKRGGYNEQFF	TGTGCCAGCAGTCCCGACTTAAAGCGGGGGGGTTACAATGAGCAGTTCTTC
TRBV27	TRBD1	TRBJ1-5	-	CASSLLGGAGQPQHF	TGTGCCAGCAGTTTATTAGGGGGCGCGGGTCAGCCCCAGCATTTT
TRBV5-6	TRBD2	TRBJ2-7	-	CASSLSGRLSYEQYF	TGTGCCAGCAGCTTGAGCGGGAGGCTCTCCTACGAGCAGTACTTC
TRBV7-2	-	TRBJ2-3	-	CASSLHSNTDTQYF	TGTGCCAGCAGCTTACACAGTAACACAGATACGCAGTATTTT
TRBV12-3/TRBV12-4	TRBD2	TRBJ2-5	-	CASTSTSGVQETQYF	TGTGCCAGCACCTCTACTAGCGGAGTCCAAGAGACCCAGTACTTC
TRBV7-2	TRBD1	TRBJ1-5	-	CASSLAGTGGRQPQHF	TGTGCCAGCAGCTTAGCTGGGACAGGGGGCCGGCAGCCCCAGCATTTT
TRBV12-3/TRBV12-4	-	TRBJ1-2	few	CASSFMPNYGYTF	TGTGCCAGCAGTTTTATGCCTAACTATGGCTACACCTTC
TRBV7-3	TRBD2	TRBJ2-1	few	CASSLELAGLTYNEQFF	TGTGCCAGCAGCTTAGAATTAGCGGGGTTAACCTACAATGAGCAGTTCTTC
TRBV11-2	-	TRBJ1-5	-	CASSSTNRDQPQHF	TGTGCCAGCAGCTCCACAAACAGAGATCAGCCCCAGCATTTT
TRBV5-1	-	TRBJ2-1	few	CASSLDIGYNEQFF	TGCGCCAGCAGCTTGGACATCGGTTACAATGAGCAGTTCTTC
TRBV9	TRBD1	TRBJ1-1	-	CASSVTGENTEAFF	TGTGCCAGCAGCGTCACAGGGGAGAACACTGAAGCTTTCTTT
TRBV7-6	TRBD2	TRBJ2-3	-	CASSLGSGGISFFSTDTQYF	TGTGCCAGCAGCTTAGGTAGCGGGGGAATCTCGTTCTTTAGCACAGATACGCAGTATTTT
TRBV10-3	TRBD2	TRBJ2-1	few	CAIGLSGGTYNEQFF	TGTGCCATCGGGCTAAGCGGGGGCACCTACAATGAGCAGTTCTTC
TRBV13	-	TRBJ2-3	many	CASSPRVLTSTDTQYF	TGTGCCAGCAGCCCTAGAGTTCTCACTAGCACAGATACGCAGTATTTT
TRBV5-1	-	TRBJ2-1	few	CASSTGVSSYNEQFF	TGCGCCAGCAGCACCGGAGTCAGCTCCTACAATGAGCAGTTCTTC
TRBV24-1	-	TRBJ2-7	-	CATSRDSAYEQYF	TGTGCCACCAGTCGAGACAGTGCCTACGAGCAGTACTTC
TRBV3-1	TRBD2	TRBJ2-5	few	CASSQEGLAGGNQETQYF	TGTGCCAGCAGCCAAGAGGGACTAGCGGGGGGGAACCAAGAGACCCAGTACTTC
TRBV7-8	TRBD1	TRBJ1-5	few	CASSLRDRGGNQPQHF	TGTGCCAGCAGCTTACGGGACAGGGGAGGCAATCAGCCCCAGCATTTT
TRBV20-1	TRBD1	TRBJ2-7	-	CSARGRTGVTYEQYF	TGCAGTGCTAGGGGCAGGACAGGGGTAACCTACGAGCAGTACTTC
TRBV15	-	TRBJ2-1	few	CATSRVSQSNEQFF	TGTGCCACCAGCAGAGTGTCACAGTCCAATGAGCAGTTCTTC
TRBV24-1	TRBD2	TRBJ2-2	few	CATSDPGTSLTGELFF	TGTGCCACCAGTGATCCCGGGACTAGCTTAACCGGGGAGCTGTTTTTT
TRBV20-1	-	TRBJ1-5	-	CSARDGRRNQPQHF	TGCAGTGCTAGAGACGGTCGGCGCAATCAGCCCCAGCATTTT
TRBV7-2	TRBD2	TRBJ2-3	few	CASSTTSGGHTDTQYF	TGTGCCAGCAGCACCACTAGCGGGGGACACACAGATACGCAGTATTTT
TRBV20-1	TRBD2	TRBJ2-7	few	CSANMGLAGGLDEQYF	TGCAGTGCTAATATGGGACTAGCGGGAGGACTGGACGAGCAGTACTTC
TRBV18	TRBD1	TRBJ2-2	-	CASSPTRTGNGIGSTGELFF	TGTGCCAGCTCACCGACCCGGACAGGGAATGGAATTGGAAGCACCGGGGAGCTGTTTTTT
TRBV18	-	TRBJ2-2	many	CASSLQGNTGELFF	TGTGCCAGCAGCTTACAGGGGAACACCGGGGAGCTGTTTTTT
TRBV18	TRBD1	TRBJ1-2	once	CASSPGDSSLYGYTF	TGTGCCAGCTCACCGGGGGACAGTTCCCTCTATGGCTACACCTTC
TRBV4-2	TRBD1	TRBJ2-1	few	CASSQTGTGIYNEQFF	TGTGCCAGCAGCCAGACCGGGACAGGGATCTACAATGAGCAGTTCTTC
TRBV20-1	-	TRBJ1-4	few	CSAKSGGGEKLFF	TGCAGTGCTAAGTCCGGGGGAGGGGAAAAACTGTTTTTT
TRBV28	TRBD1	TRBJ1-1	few	CATRQGSEAFF	TGTGCCACCCGACAGGGCTCTGAAGCTTTCTTT
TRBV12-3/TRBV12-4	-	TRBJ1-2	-	CAVWVGGAFVAGYTF	TGTGCCGTATGGGTGGGGGGGGCGTTTGTAGCTGGCTACACCTTC
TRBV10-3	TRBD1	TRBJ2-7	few	CAISESTGVNRFDEQYF	TGTGCCATCAGTGAGTCAACAGGGGTTAATAGGTTCGACGAGCAGTACTTC
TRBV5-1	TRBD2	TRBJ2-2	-	CASSRGTSGGKPNTGELFF	TGCGCCAGCAGCCGCGGAACTAGCGGGGGGAAACCGAACACCGGGGAGCTGTTTTTT
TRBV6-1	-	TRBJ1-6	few	CASSERVVHF	TGTGCCAGCAGTGAAAGGGTGGTCCACTTT
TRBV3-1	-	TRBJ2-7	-	CASSRRKPAYEQYF	TGTGCCAGCAGCCGCCGAAAGCCAGCCTACGAGCAGTACTTC
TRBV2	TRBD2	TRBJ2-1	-	CASSEVLAGGNEQFF	TGTGCCAGCAGTGAAGTCCTAGCGGGAGGTAATGAGCAGTTCTTC
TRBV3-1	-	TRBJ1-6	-	CASSYPPGRPVKPLHF	TGTGCCAGCAGCTACCCCCCCGGACGGCCGGTGAAGCCCCTCCACTTT
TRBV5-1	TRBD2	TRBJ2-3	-	CASSLAPLAGNTDTQYF	TGCGCCAGCAGCTTGGCCCCTCTAGCGGGGAACACAGATACGCAGTATTTT
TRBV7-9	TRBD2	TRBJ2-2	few	CASSSPSGANTGELFF	TGTGCCAGCAGCAGCCCTAGCGGGGCGAACACCGGGGAGCTGTTTTTT
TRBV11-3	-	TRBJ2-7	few	CASSPGASGPREQYF	TGTGCCAGCAGCCCCGGGGCCAGCGGTCCAAGGGAGCAGTACTTC
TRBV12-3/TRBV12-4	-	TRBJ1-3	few	CASSLSRSSGNTIYF	TGTGCCAGCAGTTTAAGCAGAAGCTCTGGAAACACCATATATTTT
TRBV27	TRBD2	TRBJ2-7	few	CASSLAGDIAGEQYF	TGTGCCAGCAGTTTAGCGGGAGACATCGCTGGGGAGCAGTACTTC
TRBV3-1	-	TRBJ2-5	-	CASSPLMGTQYF	TGTGCCAGCAGCCCCCTCATGGGGACCCAGTACTTC
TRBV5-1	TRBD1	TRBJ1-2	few	CASSRTGETNYGYTF	TGCGCCAGCAGCAGGACAGGGGAGACTAACTATGGCTACACCTTC
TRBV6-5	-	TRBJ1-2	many	CASSYSRAARDGYTF	TGTGCCAGCAGTTACTCAAGGGCAGCAAGGGATGGCTACACCTTC
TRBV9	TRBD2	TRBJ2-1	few	CASSVVSGGVYNEQFF	TGTGCCAGCAGCGTAGTTAGCGGGGGGGTCTACAATGAGCAGTTCTTC
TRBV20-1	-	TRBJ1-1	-	CSASGQTKNTEAFF	TGCAGTGCTAGCGGGCAGACCAAGAACACTGAAGCTTTCTTT
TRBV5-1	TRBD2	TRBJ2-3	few	CASSLMSSGSLTDTQYF	TGCGCCAGCAGCTTGATGTCTAGCGGGAGTTTGACAGATACGCAGTATTTT
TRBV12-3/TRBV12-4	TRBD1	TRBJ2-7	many	CASSFWDSNYEQYF	TGTGCCAGCAGTTTTTGGGACAGCAACTACGAGCAGTACTTC
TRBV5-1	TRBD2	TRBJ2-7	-	CASSLRSGSQVGEQYF	TGCGCCAGCAGTCTCCGTAGCGGGAGTCAGGTCGGCGAGCAGTACTTC
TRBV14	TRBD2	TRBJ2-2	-	CASSQDWASGRGGELFF	TGTGCCAGCAGCCAAGATTGGGCTAGCGGGAGAGGCGGGGAGCTGTTTTTT
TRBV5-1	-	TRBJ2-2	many	CASSLVRANTGELFF	TGCGCCAGCAGCTTGGTTAGGGCGAACACCGGGGAGCTGTTTTTT
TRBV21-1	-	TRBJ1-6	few	CASSWGQGAGDLHF	-